One TCR beta chain is described in this entry. As yet, its antigen is unknown. Coverage ceases 3 residues before the CDR3 finishes, and the germline J gene fills in the end. Unmatched junction bases numbered 1, after V lost 3 bases and J lost 5 bases. Per germline, CDR1 SGHKS and CDR2 YYEKEE (reference sequence). This CDR3 spans 13 amino acids. This sample was taken from a study of T cells in women clearing cervical HPV infection. Study as a whole: Case blood was drawn a median approximately five months after lesion detection. Study-level findings and limits: Controls had more TRBV6-7 (0.16%) than cases (approximately 0.11%). Repertoire richness, not evenness, was significantly elevated in CIN3+ cases versus controls.

Sequencing was performed with immunoSEQ multiplex PCR; in TCRdb, only in-frame clones are kept and a portion is missing. Here the sample table reports around 31,000 clones. The TCR sequence derives from a woman aged 18-70 years with a cervical HPV16 infection that either progressed to CIN3+ or cleared (not recorded which). The J gene is TRBJ1-1, the V gene TRBV5-5; 10 bases map to TRBD1. Sample: blood buffy coat. The chain's CDR3 is CASSWTGGTEAFF. Incomplete CDR3 DNA: TGTGCCAGCAGCTGGACAGGGGGGACTGAA.